This TCR beta chain was recorded in a study of cytomegalovirus exposure and HLA in healthy donors. Study context: The study placed less than 90% of its approximately 380 genotyped donors in the Caucasian-associated ancestry cluster.

V was trimmed by 5 bases and J by 0 bases, leaving 14 bases between them. The length of the CDR3 is 17 residues. Germline values: CDR1 PRHDT, CDR2 FYEKMQ (reference sequence). The PCR had 60 Vbeta and 13 Jbeta primers. The protocol was immunoSEQ multiplex PCR, while the TCRdb copy is restricted to in-frame clones and leaves out a portion. The sample includes 100,000 to 130,000 clones, over 75% of them seen just once. This chain joins TRBV13 and TRBJ1-6; no definite D call. This sequence originates from a man aged 25-45 years in good health and CMV-seronegative. Sequencing was performed on PBMCs. As DNA, the CDR3 is TGTGCCAGCAGCGCTGGAGTGGGGAGCTCCTATAATTCACCCCTCCACTTT. This codes for CASSAGVGSSYNSPLHF. Together with reference TRBV13 and TRBJ1-6, the CDR3 gives the full variable domain: AAGVIQSPRHLIKEKRETATLKCYPIPRHDTVYWYQQGPGQDPQFLISFYEKMQSDKGSIPDRFSAQQFSDYHSELNMSSLELGDSALYFCASSAGVGSSYNSPLHFGNGTRLTVT.